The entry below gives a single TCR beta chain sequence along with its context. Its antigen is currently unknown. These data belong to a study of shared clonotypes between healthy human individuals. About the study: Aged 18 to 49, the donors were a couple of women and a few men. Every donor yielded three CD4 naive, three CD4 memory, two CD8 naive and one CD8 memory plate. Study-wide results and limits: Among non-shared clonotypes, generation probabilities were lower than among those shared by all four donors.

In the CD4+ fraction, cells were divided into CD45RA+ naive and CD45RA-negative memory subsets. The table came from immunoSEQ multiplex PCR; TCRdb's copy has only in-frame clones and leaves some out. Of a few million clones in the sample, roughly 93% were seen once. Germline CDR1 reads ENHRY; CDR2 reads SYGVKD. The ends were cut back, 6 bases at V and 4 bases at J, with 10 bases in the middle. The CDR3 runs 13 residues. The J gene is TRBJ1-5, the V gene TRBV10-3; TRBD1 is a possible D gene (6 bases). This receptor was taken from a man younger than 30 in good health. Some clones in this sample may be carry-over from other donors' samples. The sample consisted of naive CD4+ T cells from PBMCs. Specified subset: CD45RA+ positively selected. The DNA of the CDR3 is TGTGCCATCAGAGGACAGCTTAATCAGCCCCAGCATTTT. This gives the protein CAIRGQLNQPQHF.